One and the same sample provided the 31 T cell receptor beta chains below, sequenced in a study of OX40 agonist ivuxolimab in advanced cancers. The assay was immunoSEQ multiplex PCR, and TCRdb's table has in-frame clones only and misses some. Of some 44,000 clones listed, 82% are singletons. This material consisted of CD4+ or CD8+ T cells sorted from blood, taken in a trial of the OX40 agonist ivuxolimab. The receptors derive from an adult with an advanced solid tumor such as melanoma, head and neck, liver or kidney cancer.

The CDR3 region has the DNA TGTGCCAGCAGCCGAAGACTTCTAGCGGGAGTTACCGTTGAGCAGTTCTTC. Protein product: CASSRRLLAGVTVEQFF. The V call is TRBV7-9, the J call TRBJ2-1; 10 bases are a match to TRBD2. The trim removed 5 bases at V and 9 bases at J, leaving 16 bases unmatched. The CDR3 totals 17 residues. CDR1 is SEHNR, CDR2 FQNEAQ, per germline (reference sequence). Variable domain in full (rest from reference TRBV7-9 and TRBJ2-1): DTGVSQNPRHKITKRGQNVTFRCDPISEHNRLYWYRQTLGQGPEFLTYFQNEAQLEKSRLLSDRFSAERPKGSFSTLEIQRTEQGDSAMYLCASSRRLLAGVTVEQFFGPGTRLTVL.

This rearrangement joins TRBV5-1 to TRBJ2-3, with D uncertain. With 1 base removed from V and 4 bases from J, the gap between germline ends came to 13 bases. CDR3 length: 15 amino acids. Germline-derived CDR1 and CDR2 are SGHRS and YFSETQ. The CDR3 loop is CASSLPATKADTQYF. The CDR3 DNA sequence: TGCGCCAGCAGCTTGCCCGCCACGAAGGCAGATACGCAGTATTTT.

The CDR3 nucleotides are TGTGCCACCAGCAGACAGGGGGCGTACACAGATACGCAGTATTTT. Translation gives CATSRQGAYTDTQYF. The chain recombines TRBV15 with TRBJ2-3, with 8 bases matching TRBD1. The CDR3 runs to 15 residues. The V and J ends lost 2 bases and 2 bases, in that order; junction bases with no gene match: 3. From germline, CDR1 is LNHNV and CDR2 YYDKDF (reference sequence).

The chain has TRBV28 and TRBJ2-7, with D perhaps TRBD2 (6 bases). V dropped 7 bases and J dropped 5 bases, with 18 bases sitting between them. This CDR3 region has 14 residues. Germline V lookup: CDR1 MDHEN, CDR2 SYDVKM. The CDR3: CASNPEGFRNEQYF. The CDR3 DNA reads as TGTGCCAGCAACCCGGAGGGGTTCCGTAACGAGCAGTACTTC.

The chain combines TRBV4-3 with TRBJ1-5; no firm D call. Germline values: CDR1 LGHNA, CDR2 YSLEER. This CDR3 has 15 residues. Trimming removed 1 base from V and 0 bases from J, with 7 bases in between. CDR3 nucleotide sequence: TGCGCCAGCAGCCAAGGCTGGCGTAGCAATCAGCCCCAGCATTTT. It yields the protein CASSQGWRSNQPQHF.

The V and J genes are TRBV10-3 and TRBJ2-6, with TRBD1 identical over 7 bases. This CDR3 has 15 residues. The J segment lost 4 bases and the V segment lost 3 bases, leaving 3 bases of the junction unmatched. Germline-derived CDR1 and CDR2 are ENHRY and SYGVKD. CDR3 DNA sequence: TGTGCCATCAGTGACAGGGGGACCGGGGCCAACGTCCTGACTTTC. Protein sequence: CAISDRGTGANVLTF.

The rearrangement uses TRBV27 and TRBJ2-7, with 8 bases aligning to TRBD1. The V gene end was trimmed by 5 bases and the J gene end by 4 bases; junction bases not matched to a gene: 16. Germline V gives CDR1 MNHEY, CDR2 SMNVEV (reference sequence). The CDR3 runs 17 residues. CDR3 sequence reads: CASSAPGQVYSSYEQYF. For the CDR3, the DNA is TGTGCCAGCAGTGCCCCGGGACAGGTATACTCTTCGTACGAGCAGTACTTC.

The V gene is TRBV7-2, the J gene TRBJ1-1; 9 bases match TRBD1. Trimming removed 5 bases from V and 5 bases from J; junction bases left unmatched: 6. Per germline, CDR1 SGHTA and CDR2 FQGNSA. CDR3 size: 14 residues. The CDR3 DNA reads as TGTGCCAGCAGCGCAGGACAGGGGCAGACTGAAGCTTTCTTT. Translation gives CASSAGQGQTEAFF.

V is TRBV30 and J is TRBJ2-1, with 8 bases fitting TRBD2. With V trimmed by 3 bases and J by 3 bases, 4 bases remained unmatched. The germline V gene encodes CDR1 GTSNPN and CDR2 SVGIG (reference sequence). The CDR3 consists of 14 residues. For the CDR3, the DNA is TGTGCCTGGAGATGGAGCGGGAGCTACAATGAGCAGTTCTTC. As protein: CAWRWSGSYNEQFF.

This rearrangement joins TRBV7-2 to TRBJ2-1, with D hard to call. The CDR3 runs to 13 residues. V was trimmed by 5 bases and J by 5 bases, leaving 10 bases between them. Per germline, CDR1 SGHTA and CDR2 FQGNSA. CDR3 nucleotide sequence: TGTGCCAGCAGCCGTTACACGGACAATGAGCAGTTCTTC. This sequence encodes CASSRYTDNEQFF.

The J gene is TRBJ2-2, the V gene TRBV27; a weak D match, TRBD2 (6 bases). There are 16 residues in the CDR3. Germline assignment: CDR1 MNHEY and CDR2 SMNVEV (reference sequence). The germline V and J ends were trimmed by 0 bases and 4 bases, with 12 bases remaining between them. The CDR3 DNA sequence: TGTGCCAGCAGTTTATCAGGGCGGGGATCCACCGGGGAGCTGTTTTTT. Translating gives CASSLSGRGSTGELFF.

In DNA form, the CDR3 reads TGTGCCAGCAGTGAAATTAGCGGGATCACCATGGCCAATGAGCAGTTCTTC. This gives the protein CASSEISGITMANEQFF. The rearrangement uses TRBV2 and TRBJ2-1; 8 bases map to TRBD2. Germline loops: CDR1 SNHLY, CDR2 FYNNEI. This CDR3 has 17 amino acids. The V segment lost 2 bases and the J segment 6 bases; nucleotides outside the gene matches: 12.

This sequence joins TRBV7-2 and TRBJ1-2, with a tentative D call TRBD1 (5 bases). Germline-derived CDR1 and CDR2 are SGHTA and FQGNSA. Trimming shortened V by 0 bases and J by 6 bases, and 11 bases separated the two germline ends. The CDR3 length is 14 residues. CDR3 region: CASSLALMGDGYTF. As DNA, the CDR3 is TGTGCCAGCAGCTTAGCGCTAATGGGGGATGGCTACACCTTC.

The chain has TRBV7-9 and TRBJ2-2, with 10 bases aligning to TRBD2. The CDR3 is made up of 15 amino acids. V lost 3 bases and J lost 6; bases outside the gene matches: 4. Germline V CDR1 and CDR2: SEHNR, FQNEAQ (reference sequence). DNA of the CDR3: TGTGCCAGCAGCTTCGAACTAGCGGGACCCGGGGAGCTGTTTTTT. Translated: CASSFELAGPGELFF.

The chain carries TRBV7-2 and TRBJ2-7, with a possible D match to TRBD2 (6 bases). Germline V gene sequence: CDR1 SGHTA, CDR2 FQGNSA. This CDR3 spans 16 amino acids. V was shortened by 7 bases and J by 6 bases, with 25 bases between the two germline ends. The CDR3 coding sequence is TGTGCCAGCACCCCCGGGTCCGGGGGAGCGGTGGGCGAGCAGTACTTC. Translating it yields CASTPGSGGAVGEQYF.

CDR3 sequence reads: CASTDSYNSPLHF. The CDR3 DNA follows: TGTGCCAGCACGGACTCCTATAATTCACCCCTCCACTTT. V usage is TRBV27 and J usage is TRBJ1-6; D remains ambiguous. Trimming took off 7 bases at V and 0 bases at J, with 4 bases between the two ends. The CDR3 has 13 residues. Germline V CDR1 and CDR2: MNHEY, SMNVEV (reference sequence).

V usage is TRBV7-2 and J usage is TRBJ1-1, with D possibly being TRBD1 (6 bases). CDR3 length: 13 amino acids. Germline V CDR1 and CDR2: SGHTA, FQGNSA. Trimming removed 5 bases from V and 3 bases from J, with 10 bases in between. Here the CDR3 DNA reads TGTGCCAGCAGCACACAGGGTGACACTGAAGCTTTCTTT. This codes for CASSTQGDTEAFF.

The V call is TRBV11-2, the J call TRBJ2-1; the match to TRBD2 covers 10 bases. V was pared by 0 bases and J by 1 base, with 9 bases of the junction left unmatched. Germline loops: CDR1 SGHAT, CDR2 FQNNGV. This CDR3 region has 19 residues. The DNA of the CDR3 is TGTGCCAGCAGCTTAGATCTGCGACTAGCGGGCCGATCCTACAATGAGCAGTTCTTC. This codes for CASSLDLRLAGRSYNEQFF.

The chain combines TRBV27 with TRBJ1-1, with TRBD1 matching 7 bases. The germline V gene encodes CDR1 MNHEY and CDR2 SMNVEV (reference sequence). The CDR3 loop spans 16 amino acids. J lost 0 bases, V lost 2 bases, and 6 bases had no gene match. The CDR3: CASSLVGGLLNTEAFF. For the CDR3, the DNA is TGTGCCAGCAGTTTAGTAGGGGGCCTATTGAACACTGAAGCTTTCTTT.

J is TRBJ1-1 and V is TRBV28, with unresolved D. The germline V gene has CDR1 MDHEN and CDR2 SYDVKM. The length of the CDR3 is 14 residues. V lost 6 bases to trimming and J lost 1 base, with 12 bases between them. Here the CDR3 DNA reads TGTGCCAGCAGGAGGACGACTAAGAACACTGAAGCTTTCTTT. This codes for CASRRTTKNTEAFF.

J is TRBJ2-1 and V is TRBV7-6; D might be TRBD2 (6 bases). Per germline, CDR1 SGHVS and CDR2 FNYEAQ. Trimming took 1 base from V and 8 from J, leaving 21 bases between them. The CDR3 covers 17 residues. The CDR3 sequence is CASSLVGGAGPNDEQFF. DNA of the CDR3: TGTGCCAGCAGCTTAGTGGGGGGAGCGGGCCCAAACGATGAGCAGTTCTTC.

This chain links TRBV19 with TRBJ2-3; possibly TRBD2 for D (6 bases). Trimming shortened V by 2 bases and J by 6 bases, and 15 bases separated the two germline ends. Germline-derived CDR1 and CDR2 are LNHDA and SQIVND (reference sequence). This CDR3 is 15 amino acids long. CDR3 DNA: TGTGCCAGTAGTATAATCGGAGGGGCCATCGATACGCAGTATTTT. Its translation is CASSIIGGAIDTQYF.

The chain is built from TRBV7-2 and TRBJ2-7; D call uncertain. This CDR3 region has 13 residues. The V end was cut by 1 base, the J end by 7 bases, with 11 bases between. Germline lookup yields CDR1 SGHTA and CDR2 FQGNSA. CDR3 nucleotide sequence: TGTGCCAGCAGCTTAGGATTCTGGGAAGAGCAGTACTTC. Its translation is CASSLGFWEEQYF.

The genes are TRBV27 and TRBJ1-2; D remains ambiguous. The CDR3 is 13 residues long. The germline V and J ends were trimmed by 5 bases and 4 bases, with 11 bases remaining between them. Germline V CDR1 and CDR2: MNHEY, SMNVEV (reference sequence). The CDR3 region has the DNA TGTGCCAGCAGTCCGACGACGTCCTATGGCTACACCTTC. Its protein product is CASSPTTSYGYTF.

This clone was observed a few times. The chain couples TRBV27 to TRBJ1-5; D may be TRBD1 (6 bases). The germline V gene encodes CDR1 MNHEY and CDR2 SMNVEV (reference sequence). Trimming left V 6 bases short and J 7 bases short, with 13 bases between. This CDR3 has 13 amino acids. The chain's CDR3 is CASRARGRQPQHF. DNA for the CDR3: TGTGCCAGCAGGGCCAGGGGACGACAGCCCCAGCATTTT.

CDR3 residues: CASSQGGGGLSNYGYTF. For the CDR3, the DNA is TGTGCCAGCAGTCAAGGAGGAGGGGGCTTATCTAACTATGGCTACACCTTC. The chain carries TRBV6-1 and TRBJ1-2; 7 positions agree with TRBD1. The CDR3 has 17 amino acids. Germline CDR1 MNHNS, CDR2 SASEGT. Trimming removed 5 bases from V and 0 bases from J; junction bases left unmatched: 12.

This clone is classed as medium-sized. V usage is TRBV7-3 and J usage is TRBJ2-6, with no clear D. The CDR3 runs to 18 residues. Trimming pared 2 bases from V and 0 bases from J, leaving 14 bases between. CDR1 is SGHTA, CDR2 FQGTGA, per germline. For the CDR3, the DNA is TGTGCCAGCAGCTTATCCCCGCAAACGGGCTCTGGGGCCAACGTCCTGACTTTC. It codes for CASSLSPQTGSGANVLTF.

This sequence joins TRBV29-1 and TRBJ1-1, with D possibly being TRBD1 (5 bases). Germline assignment: CDR1 SQVTM and CDR2 ANQGSEA. With 4 bases removed from V and 0 bases from J, the gap between germline ends came to 9 bases. The CDR3 is 13 residues long. This chain's CDR3 is CSVGDSLNTEAFF. The CDR3 nucleotides are TGCAGCGTTGGTGACAGTTTGAACACTGAAGCTTTCTTT.

This chain uses TRBV7-9 with TRBJ1-4; weak D call: TRBD1 (6 bases). V was cut by 5 bases and J by 8 bases, with 15 bases left in between. The CDR3 length is 14 residues. CDR1 is SEHNR, CDR2 FQNEAQ, per germline (reference sequence). The CDR3 reads CASSAGGADEKLFF. As DNA, the CDR3 is TGTGCCAGCAGCGCGGGGGGCGCGGACGAAAAACTGTTTTTT.

The rearrangement uses TRBV4-2 and TRBJ2-1, with D hard to call. Germline CDR1 LGHNA, CDR2 YNFKEQ. The CDR3 has 13 amino acids. Trimming took 0 bases from V and 7 from J, leaving 7 bases between them. The CDR3 loop reads CASSQDLVNEQFF. The CDR3, as DNA: TGTGCCAGCAGCCAAGACCTCGTAAATGAGCAGTTCTTC.

There are a few counts of this clone. The identical CDR3 is also encoded by other nucleotide sequences in the sample. This chain connects TRBV19 to TRBJ1-5; TRBD1 might be the D (6 bases). CDR1 and CDR2 from the germline V gene are LNHDA and SQIVND (reference sequence). The CDR3 runs to 16 residues. Trimming took 4 bases from V and 0 from J, leaving 13 bases between them. Written as DNA, the CDR3 is TGTGCCAGTAGTACGTTACAGGGCTATAGCAATCAGCCCCAGCATTTT. Encoded protein: CASSTLQGYSNQPQHF.